Below are 21 T cell receptor beta chains sequenced from a single sample in a study of T cells in tumors after PD-1 blockade. TCRdb keeps only in-frame clones here, not all; method: immunoSEQ multiplex PCR. The table includes under 75,000 clones, about 74% detected once. The specimen was PBMCs, collected after anti-PD-1 treatment. Receptors originate from a human donor with basal cell carcinoma.

The chain is built from TRBV29-1 and TRBJ1-5; 8 positions agree with TRBD1. The CDR3 has 14 amino acids. Germline CDR1 and CDR2: SQVTM and ANQGSEA. After removal of 6 bases from V and 2 bases from J, the junction contained 6 bases not matched to a gene. The CDR3 bases are TGCAGCGTGATTGGACAGGGAGGCAATCAGCCCCAGCATTTT. As protein: CSVIGQGGNQPQHF.

The V and J genes are TRBV7-2 and TRBJ2-3; 7 bases are a match to TRBD2. The germline V gene has CDR1 SGHTA and CDR2 FQGNSA. The CDR3 consists of 15 residues. V lost 2 bases to trimming and J lost 3 bases; unmatched junction nucleotides: 5. CDR3 region: CASSLMRGGTDTQYF. The CDR3 DNA reads TGTGCCAGCAGCTTAATGCGGGGAGGGACAGATACGCAGTATTTT. The whole variable domain, filled in from reference TRBV7-2 and TRBJ2-3, reads GAGVSQSPSNKVTEKGKDVELRCDPISGHTALYWYRQSLGQGLEFLIYFQGNSAPDKSGLPSDRFSAERTGGSVSTLTIQRTQQEDSAVYLCASSLMRGGTDTQYFGPGTRLTVL.

The rearrangement uses TRBV7-9 and TRBJ2-7; a weak D match, TRBD1 (6 bases). Germline V CDR1 and CDR2: SEHNR, FQNEAQ (reference sequence). This CDR3 is 14 amino acids long. V lost 1 base and J lost 6, with 13 bases in between. The CDR3 loop is CASSLGTVLGEQYF. CDR3 bases: TGTGCCAGCAGCTTAGGGACAGTCCTAGGCGAGCAGTACTTC.

V and J are TRBV7-9 and TRBJ2-3; no clear D gene. The germline gives CDR1 SEHNR, CDR2 FQNEAQ (reference sequence). This CDR3 is 12 amino acids long. Trimming cost V 7 bases and J 2 bases, with 7 bases left between them. Here the CDR3 reads CASTRFTDTQYF. The CDR3 DNA follows: TGTGCCAGCACGAGATTCACAGATACGCAGTATTTT.

CDR3 sequence (DNA): TGTGCCAGCAGTGCCCCAGGGACCTATAATTCACCCCTCCACTTT. This gives the protein CASSAPGTYNSPLHF. This chain joins TRBV27 and TRBJ1-6; D possibly corresponds to TRBD1 (5 bases). Per the germline V gene, CDR1 is MNHEY and CDR2 is SMNVEV (reference sequence). This CDR3 has 15 amino acids. V was pared by 5 bases and J by 2 bases, with 10 bases between.

This clone was seen once. The chain has TRBV29-1 and TRBJ1-2; possibly TRBD1 for D (6 bases). V lost 4 bases and J 8 bases, leaving 17 bases between the germline ends. The CDR3 consists of 13 residues. The germline gives CDR1 SQVTM, CDR2 ANQGSEA. The CDR3 DNA reads TGCAGCGTTGGGGGTCTGGGGGGCGGAGGCTACACCTTC. Translating it yields CSVGGLGGGGYTF.

Regarding this clone: The sample contains more than one DNA sequence encoding this CDR3. The chain employs TRBV6-6 and TRBJ1-1; 7 positions agree with TRBD1. The CDR3 is made up of 15 amino acids. Unmatched junction bases numbered 6, after V lost 0 bases and J lost 5 bases. Germline CDR1 reads MNHNY; CDR2 reads SVGAGI (reference sequence). The CDR3 DNA follows: TGTGCCAGCAGTTACTCGCGCGACAGGGATACTGAAGCTTTCTTT. Residues: CASSYSRDRDTEAFF.

The rearrangement links TRBV5-1 to TRBJ2-5, with D perhaps matching TRBD2 (6 bases). In germline, CDR1 is SGHRS, CDR2 YFSETQ. The ends were cut back, 0 bases at V and 2 bases at J, with 11 bases in the middle. The CDR3 spans 15 residues. CDR3 bases: TGCGCCAGCAGCTTGGAGGGAGGATGGCAAGAGACCCAGTACTTC. It is translated as CASSLEGGWQETQYF.

The V gene is TRBV12-3 or TRBV12-4, the J gene TRBJ1-4; D is possibly TRBD1 (5 bases). Between the trimmed V and J ends, which lost 2 bases and 5 bases, there was a span of 6 bases. The CDR3 totals 13 residues. The CDR3 here is CASSLYRNEKLFF. CDR3 sequence (DNA): TGTGCCAGCAGTTTATACAGGAATGAAAAACTGTTTTTT.

This clone showed up just a few times. The V and J genes are TRBV2 and TRBJ2-1; 7 bases map to TRBD2. The CDR3 has 15 amino acids. Trimming at V came to 8 bases and at J to 2 bases, leaving 9 bases not matched to a gene. The germline gives CDR1 SNHLY, CDR2 FYNNEI. CDR3 region: CASGREGLPYNEQFF. In DNA, the CDR3 is TGTGCCAGCGGAAGGGAGGGCCTTCCCTACAATGAGCAGTTCTTC.

The chain couples TRBV14 to TRBJ2-5; 7 bases fit TRBD2. This CDR3 contains 16 residues. Germline V gene sequence: CDR1 SGHDN, CDR2 FVKESK. Trimming at V came to 1 base and at J to 5 bases, leaving 10 bases not matched to a gene. CDR3 DNA sequence: TGTGCCAGCAGCCAAGCCCAACTAGCGCGGAGCGAGACCCAGTACTTC. Amino acids: CASSQAQLARSETQYF.

The chain couples TRBV6-5 to TRBJ2-7, with D tentatively TRBD1 (6 bases). The CDR3 has 13 amino acids. The V gene's germline CDR1 is MNHEY and CDR2 SVGAGI. Trimming left V 6 bases short and J 2 bases short, with 11 bases between. This CDR3 is CASSGTLAYEQYF. Here the CDR3 DNA reads TGTGCCAGCAGCGGGACACTGGCCTACGAGCAGTACTTC.

The rearrangement uses TRBV3-1 (or the pseudogene TRBV3-2) and TRBJ1-3, with a possible D match to TRBD1 (5 bases). Germline CDR1 is LGHDT and CDR2 is YNNKEL (reference sequence). This CDR3 has 14 amino acids. Trimming removed 5 bases at V and 2 bases at J, with 10 bases between. The CDR3 here is CASSDEGTGNTIYF. The CDR3 DNA reads as TGTGCCAGCAGCGACGAGGGGACTGGAAACACCATATATTTT.

V gene TRBV21-1 combines with J gene TRBJ1-6; the DNA was not compared with TRBD1, the D call given in the table. TRBV21-1 is marked as a pseudogene. There are 16 residues in the CDR3. The CDR3 protein is CASSKVCRYGNSPLHF. In DNA form, the CDR3 reads TGTGCCAGCAGCAAAGTCTGCAGGTACGGTAATTCACCCCTCCACTTT.

In its sample, this clone was seen a few times. This chain joins TRBV15 and TRBJ1-5; D gene uncertain. This CDR3 has 13 residues. Trimming removed 6 bases from V and 0 bases from J, with 6 bases in between. The germline CDR1 and CDR2 sequences are LNHNV and YYDKDF (reference sequence). The CDR3 is CATRKNSNQPQHF. For the CDR3, the DNA is TGTGCCACCAGAAAAAATAGCAATCAGCCCCAGCATTTT.

The chain carries TRBV6-2 or TRBV6-3 and TRBJ2-5, with TRBD2 matching over 8 bases. With 5 bases clipped from V and 1 base from J, the junction kept 12 bases outside the gene matches. This CDR3 is built from 17 residues. CDR1 and CDR2 from the germline V gene are MNHEY and SVGEGT. CDR3 loop: CASSRPETGGVQETQYF. In DNA, the CDR3 is TGTGCCAGCAGTAGGCCGGAGACGGGGGGGGTCCAAGAGACCCAGTACTTC.

The chain combines TRBV6-5 with TRBJ2-7; tentatively, D is TRBD1 (6 bases). V was clipped by 6 bases and J by 3 bases, with 12 bases between them. The CDR3 runs 13 residues. Germline-derived CDR1 and CDR2 are MNHEY and SVGAGI. The CDR3 nucleotides read TGTGCCAGCAGGCCCGGACAGTTCTACGAGCAGTACTTC. Amino acid sequence: CASRPGQFYEQYF.

This chain connects TRBV28 to TRBJ1-1; D gene unclear. This CDR3 contains 13 residues. Germline CDR1 is MDHEN and CDR2 is SYDVKM. Trimming cost V 7 bases and J 1 base, with 10 bases left between them. The CDR3 loop is CASTSWANTEAFF. The CDR3 nucleotides read TGTGCCAGCACTAGTTGGGCGAACACTGAAGCTTTCTTT.

The gene calls are TRBV6-5 and TRBJ2-3; D perhaps matches TRBD2 (5 bases). V was trimmed by 6 bases and J by 5 bases, leaving 9 bases between them. The CDR3 spans 12 residues. The germline V gene encodes CDR1 MNHEY and CDR2 SVGAGI. As DNA, the CDR3 is TGTGCCAGCAGGTCGGGGAAAGATACGCAGTATTTT. Protein sequence: CASRSGKDTQYF.

This chain connects TRBV5-8 to TRBJ2-7, with D tentatively TRBD1 (5 bases). The CDR3 totals 13 residues. The germline V and J ends were trimmed by 3 bases and 7 bases, with 14 bases remaining between them. Germline CDR1 SGHTS, CDR2 YDEGEE. This chain's CDR3 is CASSSGWVEEQYF. The CDR3 region has the DNA TGTGCCAGCAGCTCAGGGTGGGTCGAGGAGCAGTACTTC.

The genes are TRBV6-6 and TRBJ1-5; TRBD1 might be the D (6 bases). Germline CDR1 and CDR2: MNHNY and SVGAGI (reference sequence). Trimming took off 10 bases at V and 1 base at J, with 11 bases between the two ends. The CDR3 length is 13 residues. This CDR3 is CATGGASNQPQHF. Written as DNA, the CDR3 is TGTGCCACCGGGGGGGCGAGCAATCAGCCCCAGCATTTT.